This T cell receptor beta chain originates from a study of cytomegalovirus exposure and HLA in healthy donors. Whole-study context: Around 89 million unique TCRs from HLA-typed donors made up an early data release.

The CDR3 length is 15 residues. Trimming took 3 bases from V and 12 from J, leaving 21 bases between them. CDR1 and CDR2 (germline): SGHTA, FQGNSA. Broader study findings: The likely origin of a cluster of highly shared sequence variants was a sequencing artifact. Using a false discovery rate of 0.05, a later analysis showed that approximately 17,000 TCR beta sequences were associated with HLA alleles.

To note about this clone: Its antigen is undetermined.

Primers for the PCR totalled 60 Vbeta and 13 Jbeta. The table came from immunoSEQ multiplex PCR; TCRdb's copy has only in-frame clones and leaves some out. The profile shows around 94,000 clones, 75% to 85% of them singletons. The chain carries TRBV7-2 and TRBJ1-3, with D tentatively TRBD1 (6 bases). The sequence derives from a woman aged 40 to 50 in good health and CMV-seronegative. Sequencing input: PBMCs. The CDR3 bases are TGTGCCAGCAGCTTGGGGACAACCAACGGGGGGGGCATATATTTT. The encoded protein is CASSLGTTNGGGIYF.